The T cell receptor beta chain described here comes from a study of CDR3 diversity in severe acne. TCRdb itself ran the PCR reads through MiXCR, one entry per CDR3 protein. The repertoire holds around 94,000 distinct CDR3 sequences, with roughly half as singletons. This CDR3 is built from 13 residues. V lost 6 bases, J lost 3 bases, and 7 bases stayed unmatched. From germline, CDR1 is DFQATT and CDR2 SNEGSKA (reference sequence). This clonotype appeared many times. The rearrangement links TRBV20-1 to TRBJ2-7; 8 nucleotides match TRBD1. The specimen was blood. This sequence originates from a male donor with acne. The chain's CDR3 is CSARTGSYYEQYF. CDR3 nucleotides: TGCAGTGCCAGGACAGGGTCGTACTACGAGCAGTACTTC.